This T cell receptor beta chain was sequenced during a study of blood T cells in healthy people across ages. Study findings and constraints: The donors' CMV status was not determined, possibly confounding changes in expanded clonotypes.

This clonotype was seen ten or more times. Its antigen is currently unknown. Combining a sample-barcoded 5' primer with a J-beta primer mix, a second PCR ran for roughly 7 to 12 cycles. TCRdb processed the 5' RACE reads anew with MiXCR; each CDR3 protein has one entry. The sample has around 650,000 distinct CDR3 sequences; about a third are singletons. Donors were systemically healthy Caucasian individuals from Russia aged about 6 to 90 years. The sequenced sample consisted of blood. This receptor was identified in a woman of 80 years or more in good health.

The CDR3 nucleotides read TGTGCCAGCAGTTTATCCAACTATGAGCAGTTCTTC. Protein product: CASSLSNYEQFF. The V call is TRBV12-3 or TRBV12-4, the J call TRBJ2-1, with D unclear. The length of the CDR3 is 12 residues. V was cut by 2 bases and J by 8 bases, with 7 bases left in between.